Shown below are 14 T cell receptor beta chains from a single sample sequenced in a study of shared clonotypes between healthy human individuals. Profiling relied on immunoSEQ multiplex PCR, and the TCRdb table lists in-frame clones only, not all of them. The sample holds 400,000 to 600,000 clones; nearly 80% are singletons and the top ten take 9.5% to 15%. The sequencing sample was made of PBMCs. The receptors were gathered from a woman in her thirties or forties in good health. Some clones in this sample may be carry-over from other donors' samples.

To note about this clone: A much larger clone lies one base from this, so it may be a read error. Other DNA sequences of this sample code for an identical CDR3. The V and J genes are TRBV30 and TRBJ1-3; 7 bases line up with TRBD1. The CDR3 extends over 15 amino acids. The germline gives CDR1 GTSNPN, CDR2 SVGIG (reference sequence). J lost 1 base, V lost 1 base, and 4 bases had no gene match. CDR3 DNA sequence: TGTGCCTGGAGTGCGGACAGGCATTCTGGAAACACCATATATTTT. Translating gives CAWSADRHSGNTIYF.

This clone was seen a few times. The chain combines TRBV7-3 with TRBJ2-2, with D maybe TRBD1 (6 bases). The CDR3 is 16 residues long. V lost 5 bases and J lost 2, with 15 bases in between. Germline V gene data show CDR1 as SGHTA and CDR2 as FQGTGA. The CDR3 reads CASSLDSDLNTGELFF. DNA of the CDR3: TGTGCCAGCAGCCTGGACAGCGACCTTAACACCGGGGAGCTGTTTTTT.

In this sample, this clone turned up a few times. The chain links TRBV19 to TRBJ2-7; no definite D call. The CDR3 length is 12 residues. Germline V gene data show CDR1 as LNHDA and CDR2 as SQIVND (reference sequence). V was shortened by 4 bases and J by 5 bases, with 9 bases between the two germline ends. CDR3 amino acids: CASSTPFDEQYF. CDR3 nucleotide sequence: TGTGCCAGTAGTACCCCCTTCGACGAGCAGTACTTC.

This clone was counted a few times. The CDR3 region is CASSGAPGGYGYTF. The CDR3 nucleotides are TGTGCCAGTAGCGGGGCCCCGGGAGGCTATGGCTACACCTTC. V is TRBV19 and J is TRBJ1-2; D is possibly TRBD1 (5 bases). This CDR3 spans 14 amino acids. Trimming removed 6 bases at V and 4 bases at J, with 15 bases between. Germline CDR1 reads LNHDA; CDR2 reads SQIVND (reference sequence).

This clone was seen only once. This chain's CDR3 is CASSPLGQTNTEAFF. For the CDR3, the DNA is TGTGCCAGCAGCCCCTTGGGACAGACGAACACTGAAGCTTTCTTT. The chain joins TRBV5-6 to TRBJ1-1, with 7 bases lining up with TRBD1. The CDR3 runs 15 residues. V shed 4 bases, J shed 1 base, and the junction held 7 bases outside the gene matches. From germline, CDR1 is SGHDT and CDR2 YYEEEE. Based on the CDR3 plus reference TRBV5-6 and TRBJ1-1, the full variable domain is DAGVTQSPTHLIKTRGQQVTLRCSPKSGHDTVSWYQQALGQGPQFIFQYYEEEERQRGNFPDRFSGHQFPNYSSELNVNALLLGDSALYLCASSPLGQTNTEAFFGQGTRLTVV.

CDR3 in DNA: TGTGCCAGCAGCGTAGTGGGGACTAGCGGGAGGACTCCCGACAATGAGCAGTTCTTC. This translates into CASSVVGTSGRTPDNEQFF. The gene calls are TRBV9 and TRBJ2-1, with 15 nucleotides matching TRBD2. Germline CDR1 and CDR2: SGDLS and YYNGEE. The V segment lost 0 bases and the J segment 5 bases; nucleotides outside the gene matches: 9. The CDR3 has 19 residues.

The chain combines TRBV7-3 with TRBJ2-3, with unresolved D. The V end was cut by 4 bases, the J end by 7 bases, with 9 bases between. The CDR3 length is 12 residues. From germline, CDR1 is SGHTA and CDR2 FQGTGA. The CDR3 sequence is CASSSKPYTQYF. The CDR3 coding sequence is TGTGCCAGCAGCTCCAAGCCCTATACGCAGTATTTT.

The V gene is TRBV2, the J gene TRBJ2-5; 8 bases are shared with TRBD1. This CDR3 region has 16 residues. V lost 3 bases and J lost 4; bases outside the gene matches: 10. Germline V lookup: CDR1 SNHLY, CDR2 FYNNEI. The CDR3 loop reads CASSDPTAGGPETQYF. The CDR3 DNA is TGTGCCAGCAGTGACCCCACAGCAGGGGGCCCAGAGACCCAGTACTTC.

The genes are TRBV18 and TRBJ2-1; possible D gene TRBD1, 5 bases. Trimming took off 5 bases at V and 8 bases at J, with 13 bases between the two ends. Germline V gene data show CDR1 as KGHSH and CDR2 as LQKENI. The CDR3 length is 13 residues. The CDR3 reads CASSDRQKDEQFF. The CDR3 bases are TGTGCCAGCTCAGACAGACAGAAAGATGAGCAGTTCTTC.

This clone has only one observation. V usage is TRBV4-3 and J usage is TRBJ1-1, with D uncertain. Germline CDR1 LGHNA, CDR2 YSLEER. The CDR3 runs 15 residues. V was trimmed by 0 bases and J by 0 bases, leaving 8 bases between them. CDR3 DNA sequence: TGCGCCAGCAGCCAAGAGCGGGCTTTGAACACTGAAGCTTTCTTT. Translation gives CASSQERALNTEAFF.

CDR3 bases: TGTGCCAGCAGGACCCCAGGGACGGATCAGCCCCAGCATTTT. This gives the protein CASRTPGTDQPQHF. The rearrangement links TRBV6-1 to TRBJ1-5; tentatively, D is TRBD1 (5 bases). This CDR3 comprises 14 residues. Germline lookup yields CDR1 MNHNS and CDR2 SASEGT. The V and J ends lost 6 bases and 5 bases respectively, with 14 bases between them.

The rearrangement links TRBV9 to TRBJ1-4; tentative D call: TRBD1 (5 bases). This CDR3 spans 14 amino acids. CDR1 and CDR2 (germline): SGDLS, YYNGEE. V gave up 3 bases and J gave up 6 bases, with 12 bases separating them. CDR3 protein: CASSAGGEDEKLFF. The CDR3 DNA reads TGTGCCAGCAGCGCCGGGGGAGAGGATGAAAAACTGTTTTTT.

This clone was observed a few times. V is TRBV7-8 and J is TRBJ1-1; maybe TRBD1 (5 bases). CDR1 is SGHVS, CDR2 FQNEAQ, per germline. Trimming took 1 base from V and 4 from J, leaving 13 bases between them. This CDR3 has 15 residues. DNA of the CDR3: TGTGCCAGCAGCTTAGATCGGGGAAGGGGCACTGAAGCTTTCTTT. It is translated as CASSLDRGRGTEAFF.

This chain links TRBV4-1 with TRBJ2-5; 8 nucleotides align to TRBD2. The J call is doubtful: the DNA matches TRBJ2-7 better. From germline, CDR1 is MGHRA and CDR2 YSYEKL. The CDR3 is made up of 19 amino acids. The CDR3 sequence: CASSQGPRRRGGRLYEQYF. CDR3 nucleotides: TGCGCCAGCAGCCAAGGGCCGCGCCGGAGGGGCGGGAGGCTCTACGAGCAGTACTTC.